Below, 25 T cell receptor beta chains from the same sample are listed, as sequenced in a study of T cell repertoires in cytomegalovirus infection (dated by TCRdb to between 2018 and 2021). TCRdb shows the sequencer as Illumina HiSeq 1500. The public reads were reprocessed in TCRdb via fastp at Q25 and MiXCR, keeping in-frame beta chains. Under each unique CDR3 protein, matching rows form one entry showing the most common genes and DNA. For this sample the table gives hundreds of thousands of distinct CDR3 sequences, of which approximately 34% were detected only once. The ten largest clones capture under 3% of the sample. Material for sequencing was PBMCs. The receptors shown here come from a human donor in good health (CMV status not recorded). Some clones in this sample may be carry-over from other donors' samples.

The table lists this clonotype with a few counts. The chain employs TRBV7-2 and TRBJ1-2, with D possibly being TRBD1 (6 bases). V dropped 5 bases and J dropped 4 bases, with 11 bases sitting between them. The CDR3 has 13 amino acids. Germline lookup yields CDR1 SGHTA and CDR2 FQGNSA. The CDR3 sequence: CASSPRTAYGYTF. CDR3 nucleotide sequence: TGTGCCAGCAGCCCGCGGACAGCCTATGGCTACACCTTC. Drawing the rest from reference TRBV7-2 and TRBJ1-2, the complete variable domain is GAGVSQSPSNKVTEKGKDVELRCDPISGHTALYWYRQSLGQGLEFLIYFQGNSAPDKSGLPSDRFSAERTGGSVSTLTIQRTQQEDSAVYLCASSPRTAYGYTFGSGTRLTVV.

This clonotype was counted only a few times. This chain links TRBV5-1 with TRBJ2-7, with TRBD1 matching over 9 bases. V trimming: 4 bases; J trimming: 7 bases; junction bases outside the gene matches: 9. The CDR3 loop spans 14 amino acids. CDR1 is SGHRS, CDR2 YFSETQ, per germline. The CDR3 protein is CASSRTGTGLEQYF. DNA of the CDR3: TGCGCCAGCAGCCGGACTGGGACAGGGCTGGAGCAGTACTTC.

V gene TRBV7-9 combines with J gene TRBJ1-4, with TRBD1 identical over 8 bases. Per the germline V gene, CDR1 is SEHNR and CDR2 is FQNEAQ (reference sequence). This CDR3 spans 16 amino acids. V dropped 5 bases and J dropped 2; count of bases not matched to a gene: 7. CDR3 sequence reads: CASSTLGQGTNEKLFF. For the CDR3, the DNA is TGTGCCAGCAGCACCCTCGGACAGGGCACTAATGAAAAACTGTTTTTT.

Here the CDR3 reads CSARDSSSGTYNEQFF. CDR3 DNA: TGCAGTGCTAGAGATTCTTCTAGCGGCACCTACAATGAGCAGTTCTTC. The V gene is TRBV20-1, the J gene TRBJ2-1; 7 positions match TRBD2. The germline gives CDR1 DFQATT, CDR2 SNEGSKA (reference sequence). The CDR3 loop spans 16 amino acids. J was trimmed by 2 bases and V by 0 bases; bases with no gene match: 7.

On this clonotype: This clone may be a read error of a much larger clone one base away. The rearrangement links TRBV7-2 to TRBJ2-3; 7 bases are a match to TRBD2. The CDR3 spans 14 residues. Germline V gene lookup returns CDR1 SGHTA and CDR2 FQGNSA. CDR3 in amino acids: CASSSRGRGDMQYF. CDR3 DNA sequence: TGTGCCAGCAGCTCCCGGGGGAGGGGAGATATGCAGTATTTT.

V is TRBV4-1 and J is TRBJ1-1, with TRBD1 identical over 9 bases. Germline CDR1 reads MGHRA; CDR2 reads YSYEKL. V was clipped by 3 bases and J by 5 bases; unmatched bases: 7. The CDR3 has 15 residues. CDR3 loop: CASSHPGQGGTEAFF. In DNA form, the CDR3 reads TGCGCCAGCAGCCATCCGGGACAGGGAGGAACTGAAGCTTTCTTT.

A remark on this clonotype: One base away lies a much larger clone, so this may be a sequencing read error. The rearrangement uses TRBV7-2 and TRBJ2-3; 9 bases map to TRBD2. Germline V CDR1 and CDR2: SGHTA, FQGNSA. The CDR3 loop spans 14 amino acids. This CDR3 reads CASGLAGRTDTKYF. The CDR3 coding sequence is TGTGCCAGCGGCCTAGCGGGACGCACAGATACGAAGTATTTT.

The table lists this clonotype with a few counts. The rearrangement uses TRBV10-3 and TRBJ1-2; maybe TRBD1 (6 bases). CDR1 and CDR2 from the germline V gene are ENHRY and SYGVKD. The CDR3 consists of 13 residues. Trimming took 6 bases from V and 3 from J, leaving 11 bases between them. CDR3 sequence reads: CAISGGPDYGYTF. The CDR3 coding sequence is TGTGCCATCAGCGGGGGGCCGGACTATGGCTACACCTTC.

The V gene is TRBV19, the J gene TRBJ1-1, with D hard to call. Trimming cost V 1 base and J 1 base, with 4 bases left between them. Germline V CDR1 and CDR2: LNHDA, SQIVND (reference sequence). The CDR3 has 13 amino acids. The CDR3 nucleotides read TGTGCCAGTAGTATAGCCTCGAACACTGAAGCTTTCTTT. It yields the protein CASSIASNTEAFF.

This clonotype was seen more than once but under ten times. V usage is TRBV2 and J usage is TRBJ1-1; maybe TRBD1 (6 bases). The CDR3 is 14 amino acids. The V and J ends lost 6 bases and 2 bases respectively, with 13 bases between them. Germline values: CDR1 SNHLY, CDR2 FYNNEI. The CDR3 reads CASRRRDTNTEAFF. The CDR3 DNA is TGTGCCAGCAGGCGTAGGGACACTAACACTGAAGCTTTCTTT.

In DNA, the CDR3 is TGTGCCAGTAGTTGGACAGGGACGGGCACAGATACGCAGTATTTT. Translation: CASSWTGTGTDTQYF. V gene TRBV19 combines with J gene TRBJ2-3; 8 bases align to TRBD1. J lost 1 base, V lost 5 bases, and 5 bases had no gene match. CDR3 length: 15 amino acids. Germline V gene sequence: CDR1 LNHDA, CDR2 SQIVND (reference sequence).

This rearrangement joins TRBV6-5 to TRBJ1-2, with D possibly being TRBD1 (5 bases). Germline V gives CDR1 MNHEY, CDR2 SVGAGI. Trimming removed 6 bases from V and 8 bases from J, with 16 bases in between. This CDR3 is 13 amino acids long. In nucleotides, the CDR3 is TGTGCCAGCAGCCCGGCGACAGCGGGGGGCTACACCTTC. Translation gives CASSPATAGGYTF.

This clonotype has a handful of counts. The chain combines TRBV7-9 with TRBJ2-4; 7 nucleotides align to TRBD2. V shed 6 bases, J shed 0 bases, and the junction held 5 bases outside the gene matches. The germline V gene has CDR1 SEHNR and CDR2 FQNEAQ (reference sequence). The CDR3 length is 15 residues. In DNA, the CDR3 is TGTGCCAGCAGTGCTAGCGGATTAGCCAAAAACATTCAGTACTTC. The encoded protein is CASSASGLAKNIQYF.

The chain carries TRBV7-9 and TRBJ2-7; no reliable D call. Germline CDR1 reads SEHNR; CDR2 reads FQNEAQ (reference sequence). The CDR3 runs 13 residues. V was trimmed by 3 bases and J by 1 base, leaving 7 bases between them. CDR3 protein: CASSFIPSYEQYF. For the CDR3, the DNA is TGTGCCAGCAGCTTCATCCCTTCCTACGAGCAGTACTTC.

Points on this clonotype: A much larger clone is a single base away; this may be a read error. The chain couples TRBV7-2 to TRBJ2-1; perhaps TRBD2 as D (5 bases). Germline loops: CDR1 SGHTA, CDR2 FQGNSA. The length of the CDR3 is 15 residues. The CDR3 spells CASSPEAGRWYEQCF. CDR3 sequence (DNA): TGTGCCAGCAGCCCTGAGGCGGGCCGGTGGTATGAGCAGTGCTTC.

This clonotype was recorded a few times. This CDR3 is CASSDYKDRANEQFF. For the CDR3, the DNA is TGTGCCAGCAGCGATTACAAAGACAGGGCGAATGAGCAGTTCTTC. The chain joins TRBV11-3 to TRBJ2-1, with 7 bases that match TRBD1. Germline values: CDR1 SGHNT, CDR2 YENEEA. This CDR3 contains 15 residues. J gave up 7 bases and V 5 bases, and 11 bases lay outside the gene matches.

This clonotype was detected many times. This rearrangement joins TRBV7-6 to TRBJ1-3; D is uncertain. Germline V gene lookup returns CDR1 SGHVS and CDR2 FNYEAQ. The CDR3 spans 15 residues. V was shortened by 0 bases and J by 1 base, with 7 bases between the two germline ends. In DNA form, the CDR3 reads TGTGCCAGCAGCTTAGCCAGACTATCTGGAAACACCATATATTTT. This translates into CASSLARLSGNTIYF.

This clonotype occurred a few times. The J gene is TRBJ1-1, the V gene TRBV12-3 or TRBV12-4; D is unclear. V shed 5 bases and J shed 0 bases, with 13 bases lying between them. The CDR3 consists of 15 residues. The CDR3 DNA sequence: TGTGCCAGCAGTCAGAATTATGAGGTGAACACTGAAGCTTTCTTT. Residues: CASSQNYEVNTEAFF.

The chain combines TRBV4-2 with TRBJ2-3, with 8 bases identical to TRBD2. The CDR3 is made up of 17 amino acids. Germline V gene sequence: CDR1 LGHNA, CDR2 YNFKEQ. Trimming cost V 4 bases and J 0 bases; bases outside gene matches: 9. CDR3 sequence: CASSLSGGRSSTDTQYF. CDR3 in DNA: TGTGCCAGCAGCCTCTCGGGCGGGAGGTCTAGCACAGATACGCAGTATTTT.

This clonotype occurred a few times. J is TRBJ2-2 and V is TRBV28; either TRBD1 or TRBD2 may supply D (5 bases each). The CDR3 covers 17 residues. Deletions cut 6 bases from V and 6 bases from J, with 23 bases between. Germline CDR1 and CDR2: MDHEN and SYDVKM. DNA for the CDR3: TGTGCCAGCAGCCATCCCGCCTCTGGGACGGTGGCCGGGGAGCTGTTTTTT. It translates to CASSHPASGTVAGELFF.

The table lists this clonotype with a few counts. The chain links TRBV2 to TRBJ1-2; D uncertain. The V end was cut by 6 bases, the J end by 4 bases, with 18 bases between. There are 15 residues in the CDR3. The germline CDR1 and CDR2 sequences are SNHLY and FYNNEI. This chain's CDR3 is CASSSLVGRAYGYTF. The CDR3 DNA is TGTGCCAGCAGCTCGCTGGTAGGGCGGGCCTATGGCTACACCTTC.

At least ten counts were recorded for this clonotype. The CDR3 loop is CASSLGPRAEAFF. DNA of the CDR3: TGTGCCAGCAGTTTAGGCCCGCGGGCTGAAGCTTTCTTT. The V gene is TRBV12-3 or TRBV12-4, the J gene TRBJ1-1; no clear D. CDR3 size: 13 residues. V lost 1 base and J 6 bases, leaving 9 bases between the germline ends.

CDR3 DNA: TGCAGTGCTAGAATTTCACCGGAATATAGCAATCAGCCCCAGCATTTT. Encoded protein: CSARISPEYSNQPQHF. The chain is built from TRBV20-1 and TRBJ1-5, with D unclear. Per the germline V gene, CDR1 is DFQATT and CDR2 is SNEGSKA (reference sequence). V was pared by 2 bases and J by 0 bases, with 14 bases between. The CDR3 has 16 residues.

The chain uses TRBV29-1 and TRBJ1-1, with D unresolved. This CDR3 is 11 amino acids long. CDR1 is SQVTM, CDR2 ANQGSEA, per germline. V dropped 3 bases and J dropped 1 base, with 3 bases sitting between them. DNA of the CDR3: TGCAGCGTTGACTGGAACACTGAAGCTTTCTTT. It encodes CSVDWNTEAFF.

V is TRBV19 and J is TRBJ2-1; 9 positions match TRBD1. CDR3 size: 15 residues. Germline CDR1 LNHDA, CDR2 SQIVND (reference sequence). With 5 bases clipped from V and 8 bases from J, the junction kept 10 bases outside the gene matches. The CDR3 sequence is CASSLFPTGGHEQFF. The CDR3 DNA is TGTGCCAGTAGTTTATTCCCAACAGGGGGCCATGAGCAGTTCTTC.